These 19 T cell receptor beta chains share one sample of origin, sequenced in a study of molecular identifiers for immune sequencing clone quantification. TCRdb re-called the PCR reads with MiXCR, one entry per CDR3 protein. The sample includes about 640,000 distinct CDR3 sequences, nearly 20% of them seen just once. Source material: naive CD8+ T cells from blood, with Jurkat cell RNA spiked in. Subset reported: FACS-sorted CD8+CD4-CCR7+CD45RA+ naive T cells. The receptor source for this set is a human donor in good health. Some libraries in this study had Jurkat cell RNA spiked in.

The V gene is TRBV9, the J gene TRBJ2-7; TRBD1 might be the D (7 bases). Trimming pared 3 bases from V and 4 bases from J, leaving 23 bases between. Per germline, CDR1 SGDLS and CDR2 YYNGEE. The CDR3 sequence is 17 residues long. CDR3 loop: CASSGNPGDQGVYEQYF. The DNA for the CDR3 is TGTGCCAGCAGCGGTAACCCGGGAGATCAGGGGGTTTACGAGCAGTACTTC.

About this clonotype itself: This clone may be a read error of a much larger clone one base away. This CDR3 is CASSQGADAAYGYIF. The CDR3 nucleotides read TGCGCCAGCAGCCAAGGGGCGGACGCCGCCTATGGCTACATCTTC. The chain recombines TRBV4-1 with TRBJ1-2; D is uncertain. This CDR3 has 15 amino acids. Germline V gene lookup returns CDR1 MGHRA and CDR2 YSYEKL.

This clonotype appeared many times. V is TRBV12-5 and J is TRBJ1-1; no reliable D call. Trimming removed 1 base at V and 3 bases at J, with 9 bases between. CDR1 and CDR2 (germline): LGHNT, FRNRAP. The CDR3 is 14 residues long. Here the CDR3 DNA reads TGTGCTAGTGGTTTGGGGGTTTTGCACACTGAAGCTTTCTTT. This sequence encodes CASGLGVLHTEAFF.

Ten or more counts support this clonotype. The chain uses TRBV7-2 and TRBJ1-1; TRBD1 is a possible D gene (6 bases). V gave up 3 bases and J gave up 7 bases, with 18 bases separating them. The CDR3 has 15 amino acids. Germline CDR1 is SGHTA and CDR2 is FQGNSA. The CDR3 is CASSFFRGGQNEAFF. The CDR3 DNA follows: TGTGCCAGCAGCTTTTTTCGCGGCGGACAGAATGAAGCTTTCTTT.

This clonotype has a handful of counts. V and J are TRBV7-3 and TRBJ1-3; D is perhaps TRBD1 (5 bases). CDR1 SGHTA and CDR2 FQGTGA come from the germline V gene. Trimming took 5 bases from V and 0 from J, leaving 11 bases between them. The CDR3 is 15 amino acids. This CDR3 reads CASSPQADSGNTIYF. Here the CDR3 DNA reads TGTGCCAGCAGCCCACAGGCCGACTCTGGAAACACCATATATTTT.

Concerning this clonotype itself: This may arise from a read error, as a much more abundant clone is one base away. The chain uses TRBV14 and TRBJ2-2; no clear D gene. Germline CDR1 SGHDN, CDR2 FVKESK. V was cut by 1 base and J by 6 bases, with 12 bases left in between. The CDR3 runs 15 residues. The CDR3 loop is CASSQGLAAAGELFF. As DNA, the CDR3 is TGTGCCAGCAGCCAAGGTTTGGCAGCTGCCGGGGAGCTGTTTTTT.

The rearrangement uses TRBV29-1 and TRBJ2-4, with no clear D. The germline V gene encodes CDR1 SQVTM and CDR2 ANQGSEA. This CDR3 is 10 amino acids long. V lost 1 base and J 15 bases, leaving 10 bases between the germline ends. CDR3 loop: CSVEVHDWYF. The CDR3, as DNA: TGCAGCGTTGAAGTCCACGATTGGTACTTC.

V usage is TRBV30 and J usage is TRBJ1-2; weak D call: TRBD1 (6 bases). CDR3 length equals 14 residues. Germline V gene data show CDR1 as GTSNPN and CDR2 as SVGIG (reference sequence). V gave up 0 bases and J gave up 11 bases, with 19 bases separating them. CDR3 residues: CAWSVVTTRTDYTF. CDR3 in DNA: TGTGCCTGGAGTGTCGTTACAACCAGGACAGATTACACCTTC.

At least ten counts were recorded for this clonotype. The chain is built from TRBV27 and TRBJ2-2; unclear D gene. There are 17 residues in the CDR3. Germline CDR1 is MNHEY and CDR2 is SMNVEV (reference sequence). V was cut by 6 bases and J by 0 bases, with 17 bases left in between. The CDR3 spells CASRVGDTNPNTGELFF. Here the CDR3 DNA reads TGTGCCAGCAGGGTTGGGGATACTAACCCGAACACCGGGGAGCTGTTTTTT.

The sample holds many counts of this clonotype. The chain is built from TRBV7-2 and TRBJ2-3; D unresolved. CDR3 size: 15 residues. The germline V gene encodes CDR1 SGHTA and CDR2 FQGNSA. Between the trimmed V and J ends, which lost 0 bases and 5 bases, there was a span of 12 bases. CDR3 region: CASSLASGTGDTQYF. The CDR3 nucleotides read TGTGCCAGCAGCTTAGCTTCGGGCACCGGAGATACGCAGTATTTT.

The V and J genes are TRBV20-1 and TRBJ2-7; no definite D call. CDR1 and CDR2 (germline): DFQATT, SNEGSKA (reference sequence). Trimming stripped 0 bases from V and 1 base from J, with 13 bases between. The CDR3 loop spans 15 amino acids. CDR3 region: CSARDNGLGSYEQYF. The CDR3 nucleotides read TGCAGTGCTAGAGACAATGGTTTAGGGTCCTACGAGCAGTACTTC.

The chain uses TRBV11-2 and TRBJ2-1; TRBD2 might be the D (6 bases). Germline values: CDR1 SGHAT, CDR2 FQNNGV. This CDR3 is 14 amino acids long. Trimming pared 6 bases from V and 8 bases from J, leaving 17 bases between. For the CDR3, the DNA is TGTGCCAGCAGTTCAATTTGGGGGGTCGATGAGCAGTTCTTC. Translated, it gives CASSSIWGVDEQFF.

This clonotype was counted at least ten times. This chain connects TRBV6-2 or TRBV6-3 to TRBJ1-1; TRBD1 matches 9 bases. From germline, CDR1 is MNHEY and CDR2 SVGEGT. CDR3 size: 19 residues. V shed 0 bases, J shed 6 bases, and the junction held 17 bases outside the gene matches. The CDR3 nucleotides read TGTGCCAGCAGTTACTCGATCGTCCCGGGACAGGGTGGGAGGTCTGAAGCTTTCTTT. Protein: CASSYSIVPGQGGRSEAFF.

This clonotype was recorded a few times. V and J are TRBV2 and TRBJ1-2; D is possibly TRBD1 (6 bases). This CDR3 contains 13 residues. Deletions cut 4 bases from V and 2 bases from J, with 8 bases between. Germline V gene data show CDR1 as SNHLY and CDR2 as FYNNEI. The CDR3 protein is CASSGDTNYGYTF. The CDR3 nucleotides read TGTGCCAGCAGTGGGGACACGAACTATGGCTACACCTTC.

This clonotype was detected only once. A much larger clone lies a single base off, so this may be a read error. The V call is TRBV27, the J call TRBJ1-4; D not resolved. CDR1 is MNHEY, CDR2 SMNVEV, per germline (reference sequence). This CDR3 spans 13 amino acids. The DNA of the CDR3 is TGTGCCGGCAGTTTTGTCAGCCATGAAAAACTGTTTTTT. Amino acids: CAGSFVSHEKLFF.

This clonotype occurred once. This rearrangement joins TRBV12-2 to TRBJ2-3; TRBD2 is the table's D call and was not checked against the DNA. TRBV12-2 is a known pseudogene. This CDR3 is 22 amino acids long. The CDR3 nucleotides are TGTGCAAGTCGCTTAGTCGGGCTCGTAACTAGCGGGGACTTGACTAGCACAGATACGCAGTATTTT. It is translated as CASRLVGLVTSGDLTSTDTQYF.

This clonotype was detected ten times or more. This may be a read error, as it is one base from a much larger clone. DNA of the CDR3: TGTGCCAGCAGTTTTGGGCAGCGCTACGAGCAGTACTTC. Its translation is CASSFGQRYEQYF. The chain joins TRBV27 to TRBJ2-7; D is unclear. The CDR3 loop spans 13 amino acids. Trimming stripped 3 bases from V and 3 bases from J, with 9 bases between. Germline CDR1 reads MNHEY; CDR2 reads SMNVEV (reference sequence).

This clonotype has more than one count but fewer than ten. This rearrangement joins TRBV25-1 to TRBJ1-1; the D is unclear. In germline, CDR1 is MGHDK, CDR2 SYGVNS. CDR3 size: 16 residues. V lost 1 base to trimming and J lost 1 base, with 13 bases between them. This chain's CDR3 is CASSELTLGSNTEAFF. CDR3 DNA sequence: TGTGCCAGCAGTGAATTAACCCTGGGTTCGAACACTGAAGCTTTCTTT.

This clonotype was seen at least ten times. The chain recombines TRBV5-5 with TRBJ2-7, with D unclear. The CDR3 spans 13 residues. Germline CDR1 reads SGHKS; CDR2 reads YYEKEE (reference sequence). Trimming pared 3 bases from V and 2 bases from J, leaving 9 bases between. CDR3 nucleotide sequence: TGTGCCAGCAGCTGGACGGAGACCTACGAGCAGTACTTC. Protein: CASSWTETYEQYF.